The 18 T cell receptor beta chains below come from one sample, sequenced in a study of OX40 agonist ivuxolimab in advanced cancers. Using immunoSEQ multiplex PCR, the repertoire was profiled, and TCRdb retains in-frame clones only, with some absent. This sample has approximately 22,000 clones, with 85% to 90% found just once. The material sequenced was CD4+ or CD8+ T cells sorted from blood, taken in a trial of the OX40 agonist ivuxolimab. The origin of the receptors is an adult with an advanced solid tumor such as melanoma, head and neck, liver or kidney cancer.

The chain uses TRBV15 and TRBJ1-5; D remains ambiguous. Germline V gives CDR1 LNHNV, CDR2 YYDKDF (reference sequence). Trimming took off 0 bases at V and 7 bases at J, with 13 bases between the two ends. The CDR3 contains 15 residues. CDR3 DNA sequence: TGTGCCACCAGCAGAGATCGACACAGCGGGCAGCCCCAGCATTTT. It is translated as CATSRDRHSGQPQHF.

The rearrangement joins TRBV5-4 to TRBJ2-1, with TRBD2 matching 10 bases. Germline values: CDR1 SGHNT, CDR2 YYREEE (reference sequence). This CDR3 comprises 15 residues. Trimming removed 0 bases from V and 4 bases from J; junction bases left unmatched: 1. DNA of the CDR3: TGTGCCAGCAGCTTGGTTAGCGGGGGGTACAATGAGCAGTTCTTC. Amino acids: CASSLVSGGYNEQFF.

The genes are TRBV7-9 and TRBJ2-7; D unclear. Germline V gene data show CDR1 as SEHNR and CDR2 as FQNEAQ (reference sequence). Deletions cut 7 bases from V and 5 bases from J, with 21 bases between. This CDR3 is built from 15 residues. The DNA of the CDR3 is TGTGCCAGCACCCCAGCCGAGAGCCAATATAACGAGCAGTACTTC. Its translation: CASTPAESQYNEQYF.

The chain recombines TRBV4-1 with TRBJ2-7; unclear D gene. Looked up from germline, CDR1 is MGHRA and CDR2 is YSYEKL. The germline V and J ends were trimmed by 4 bases and 0 bases, with 13 bases remaining between them. CDR3 length: 15 residues. The CDR3 sequence is CASSPGLGSSYEQYF. The CDR3 region has the DNA TGCGCCAGCAGCCCAGGTCTTGGGTCCTCCTACGAGCAGTACTTC.

The gene calls are TRBV7-9 and TRBJ2-2; 7 bases align to TRBD2. The CDR3 contains 15 residues. The trim removed 4 bases at V and 3 bases at J, leaving 5 bases unmatched. Germline CDR1 is SEHNR and CDR2 is FQNEAQ (reference sequence). As DNA, the CDR3 is TGTGCCAGCAGCTCCAAGACTAGCCACACCGGGGAGCTGTTTTTT. Amino acids: CASSSKTSHTGELFF.

This chain uses TRBV7-9 with TRBJ1-1, with a tentative D call TRBD1 (6 bases). The germline V gene has CDR1 SEHNR and CDR2 FQNEAQ (reference sequence). CDR3 length: 15 amino acids. V was trimmed by 11 bases and J by 1 base, leaving 20 bases between them. The CDR3 sequence: CAGAHGGGRNTEAFF. CDR3 in DNA: TGTGCCGGAGCCCACGGAGGGGGGAGGAACACTGAAGCTTTCTTT.

This clone is a singleton in its sample. The chain is built from TRBV7-6 and TRBJ2-7; possibly TRBD1 for D (7 bases). V was pared by 11 bases and J by 2 bases, with 19 bases between. The CDR3 is 14 amino acids. Germline CDR1 is SGHVS and CDR2 is FNYEAQ. CDR3 in amino acids: CASAGGTVTYEQYF. In DNA, the CDR3 is TGTGCCTCAGCAGGGGGGACAGTAACCTACGAGCAGTACTTC.

The chain carries TRBV5-5 and TRBJ1-2; TRBD1 aligns across 10 bases. From germline, CDR1 is SGHKS and CDR2 YYEKEE (reference sequence). This CDR3 is built from 15 residues. The trim removed 4 bases at V and 2 bases at J, leaving 5 bases unmatched. CDR3: CASSLRGQGNYGYTF. DNA of the CDR3: TGTGCCAGCAGCCTCAGGGGACAGGGGAACTATGGCTACACCTTC. Variable domain in full (rest from reference TRBV5-5 and TRBJ1-2): DAGVTQSPTHLIKTRGQQVTLRCSPISGHKSVSWYQQVLGQGPQFIFQYYEKEERGRGNFPDRFSARQFPNYSSELNVNALLLGDSALYLCASSLRGQGNYGYTFGSGTRLTVV.

The rearrangement joins TRBV7-7 to TRBJ2-1; no firm D call. The V and J ends lost 0 bases and 4 bases respectively, with 13 bases between them. This CDR3 has 16 amino acids. Germline values: CDR1 SSHAT, CDR2 FNYEAQ (reference sequence). The CDR3 loop reads CASSLAAAGEYNEQFF. The CDR3 DNA reads as TGTGCCAGCAGCTTAGCGGCGGCAGGCGAGTACAATGAGCAGTTCTTC.

The V and J genes are TRBV27 and TRBJ2-5, with unresolved D. CDR3 length: 13 residues. V was pared by 3 bases and J by 0 bases, with 5 bases between. The germline CDR1 and CDR2 sequences are MNHEY and SMNVEV (reference sequence). The CDR3, as DNA: TGTGCCAGCAGTTTGATCAACCAAGAGACCCAGTACTTC. Encoded protein: CASSLINQETQYF.

The chain uses TRBV10-3 and TRBJ1-1; D not resolved. The length of the CDR3 is 11 residues. The germline V gene encodes CDR1 ENHRY and CDR2 SYGVKD. With 10 bases removed from V and 6 bases from J, the gap between germline ends came to 12 bases. The CDR3 is CASYDVAEAFF. The CDR3 nucleotides read TGTGCCAGCTATGACGTCGCTGAAGCTTTCTTT.

This sequence joins TRBV9 and TRBJ1-6; D is unclear. With 2 bases removed from V and 13 bases from J, the gap between germline ends came to 19 bases. The CDR3 totals 15 residues. CDR1 is SGDLS and CDR2 is YYNGEE in the germline V gene. CDR3 protein: CASSVGVGEEKPLHF. The CDR3 DNA is TGTGCCAGCAGCGTGGGCGTGGGAGAGGAAAAGCCCCTCCACTTT.

This sequence joins TRBV2 and TRBJ2-7, with 10 bases matching TRBD1. Losses at the gene ends were 7 bases for V and 6 bases for J; bases not matched to a gene: 6. Germline V gives CDR1 SNHLY, CDR2 FYNNEI. This CDR3 contains 13 residues. The CDR3 loop is CASKGTGEVEQYF. CDR3 sequence (DNA): TGTGCCAGCAAGGGGACAGGGGAGGTCGAGCAGTACTTC.

V is TRBV27 and J is TRBJ2-4, with a weak D call TRBD2 (5 bases). CDR3 length: 11 residues. V dropped 3 bases and J dropped 8 bases, with 5 bases sitting between them. Looked up from germline, CDR1 is MNHEY and CDR2 is SMNVEV (reference sequence). CDR3 DNA sequence: TGTGCCAGCAGTTTCGGGGACATTCAGTACTTC. Protein product: CASSFGDIQYF.

The chain joins TRBV15 to TRBJ1-2, with TRBD1 matching 10 bases. The CDR3 extends over 15 amino acids. Germline V gene data show CDR1 as LNHNV and CDR2 as YYDKDF (reference sequence). V shed 9 bases, J shed 4 bases, and the junction held 11 bases outside the gene matches. The CDR3 DNA reads TGTGCCACACTGCCCGGGACAGGGGACGTCTATGGCTACACCTTC. This sequence encodes CATLPGTGDVYGYTF.

This chain joins TRBV11-2 and TRBJ1-1, with D unresolved. V dropped 3 bases and J dropped 2 bases, with 4 bases sitting between them. This CDR3 comprises 12 residues. Germline V gene lookup returns CDR1 SGHAT and CDR2 FQNNGV. The CDR3 DNA sequence: TGTGCCAGCAGCTTTGGCAACACTGAAGCTTTCTTT. Translated: CASSFGNTEAFF.

The chain is built from TRBV2 and TRBJ2-5; TRBD1 matches at 7 bases. The ends lost 6 bases at V and 5 bases at J; junction bases unmatched: 3. CDR3 length: 12 residues. In germline, CDR1 is SNHLY, CDR2 FYNNEI. CDR3 in amino acids: CASRTGAETQYF. The CDR3 bases are TGTGCCAGCAGAACAGGGGCTGAGACCCAGTACTTC.

This sequence joins TRBV2 and TRBJ2-7; 7 bases align to TRBD1. The CDR3 has 14 amino acids. Germline-derived CDR1 and CDR2 are SNHLY and FYNNEI. The CDR3 coding sequence is TGTTCTCCAAGGGGGCGCGCCTACTCCTACGAGCAGTACTTC. The encoded protein is CSPRGRAYSYEQYF.